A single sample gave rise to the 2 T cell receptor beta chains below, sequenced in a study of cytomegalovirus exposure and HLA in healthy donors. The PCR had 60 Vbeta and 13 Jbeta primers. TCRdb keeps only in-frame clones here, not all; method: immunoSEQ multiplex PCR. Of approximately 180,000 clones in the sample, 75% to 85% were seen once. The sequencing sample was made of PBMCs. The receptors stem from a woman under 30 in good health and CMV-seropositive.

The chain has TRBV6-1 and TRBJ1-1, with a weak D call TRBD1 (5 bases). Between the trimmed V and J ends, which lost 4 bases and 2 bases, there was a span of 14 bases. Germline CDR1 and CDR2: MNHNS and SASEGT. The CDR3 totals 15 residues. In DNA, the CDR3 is TGTGCCAGCAGTGTCCGAAGGGGTTATAACACTGAAGCTTTCTTT. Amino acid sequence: CASSVRRGYNTEAFF.

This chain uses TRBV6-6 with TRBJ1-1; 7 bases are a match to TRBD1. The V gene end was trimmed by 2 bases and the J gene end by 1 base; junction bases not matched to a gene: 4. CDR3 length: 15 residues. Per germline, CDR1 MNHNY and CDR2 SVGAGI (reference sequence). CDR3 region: CASSYAGTANTEAFF. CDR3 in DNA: TGTGCCAGCAGTTACGCTGGGACAGCGAACACTGAAGCTTTCTTT.